This T cell receptor (beta chain) derives from a study of shared clonotypes between healthy human individuals. Study observations and caveats: How much donors shared clonotypes was expected to be affected by sequencing depth. Depth was large, yet rarefaction showed that sorted-subset sequencing was incomplete.

With regard to this clone: The antigen remains unidentified.

Per the original methods: ImmunoSEQ only sent back junction sequences with no quality scores, so filtering was done differently. Libraries were prepared by immunoSEQ multiplex PCR; TCRdb keeps only in-frame clonotypes and omits some of them. V, J and clone size are those of that table, while D and trimming were read from the DNA. The data hold roughly 2.1 million clones, with approximately 94% observed a single time. It was CD45RO-negative cells, positively selected for CCR7, that made up naive CD8 cells, with terminally differentiated effector memory CD45RA+ cells excluded. This receptor was taken from a young man in good health. Some clones in this sample may be carry-over from other donors' samples. Material for sequencing was naive CD8+ T cells from PBMCs.

This chain's CDR3 is CAIRITRGLSYEQYF. Written as DNA, the CDR3 is TGTGCCATCAGAATTACAAGGGGCCTAAGCTACGAGCAGTACTTC. The chain uses TRBV10-3 and TRBJ2-7; TRBD1 is a possible D gene (5 bases). Per the germline V gene, CDR1 is ENHRY and CDR2 is SYGVKD. V gave up 6 bases and J gave up 3 bases, with 18 bases separating them. This CDR3 is built from 15 residues.